This T cell receptor beta chain was profiled in a study of patients and donors after allogeneic stem cell transplantation. There are many counts of this clonotype. Germline V lookup: CDR1 SGHRS, CDR2 YFSETQ. The CDR3 length is 13 residues. V shed 2 bases and J shed 1 base, with 6 bases lying between them. One entry per CDR3 protein results from TCRdb running MiXCR on the RT-PCR reads. The sample consists of hundreds of thousands of distinct CDR3 sequences, more than 15% of them appearing once. The V call is TRBV5-1, the J call TRBJ1-1; unclear D gene. The TCR comes from a human donor who was either an allogeneic HSCT recipient or a stem cell or donor lymphocyte infusion donor (not recorded which). It is not recorded whose cells these are; they may come from a transplant donor. Sequenced sample: blood, either unsorted or a sorted T cell fraction (not recorded which). The CDR3 protein is CASSLLQNTEAFF. CDR3 bases: TGCGCCAGCAGCTTACTCCAGAACACTGAAGCTTTCTTT.